This is a list of T cell receptor beta chains from one sample in a study of radiotherapy plus CTLA-4 blockade in lung cancer. Using immunoSEQ multiplex PCR, the repertoire was profiled, and TCRdb retains in-frame clones only, with some absent. There are around 82,000 clones in the sample; about 78% occur only once, and about 20% lies in the top ten. Source: peripheral blood, taken from a patient treated with radiotherapy plus ipilimumab. The receptors originated from a human donor with non-small cell lung cancer whose response to radiotherapy plus ipilimumab could not be evaluated. Some clones in this sample may be carry-over from other donors' samples. Both conserved end residues are part of each CDR3. The D gene is left open where the match is weak. Clone size, where shown, is once, few, many, or a class for clones that have expanded.

abundance,j_gene,d_gene,v_gene,CDR3aa,CDR3nt
NA,TRBJ2-3,NA,TRBV4-3,CASSQDRWSAPQYF,TGCGCCAGCAGCCAAGATCGGTGGAGTGCACCTCAGTATTTT
NA,TRBJ1-5,TRBD1,TRBV28,CASSFRQGDQPQHF,TGTGCCAGCAGTTTTCGCCAGGGGGATCAGCCCCAGCATTTT
NA,TRBJ1-2,NA,TRBV4-1,CASSQDQGRWNGYTF,TGCGCCAGCAGCCAAGATCAGGGGAGATGGAATGGCTACACCTTC
NA,TRBJ1-1,NA,TRBV11-2,CASSLEQGTFFGAEAFF,TGTGCCAGCAGCTTAGAACAGGGAACGTTTTTCGGCGCTGAAGCTTTCTTT
NA,TRBJ2-2,NA,TRBV4-2,CASSQDRTTGELFF,TGTGCCAGCAGCCAAGACAGAACCACCGGGGAGCTGTTTTTT
few,TRBJ2-1,TRBD2,TRBV27,CASSKLGRGGPRNEQFF,TGTGCCAGCTCAAAACTGGGGCGGGGGGGCCCTCGCAATGAGCAGTTCTTC
once,TRBJ1-3,NA,TRBV4-2,CASSLQGINTIYF,TGTGCCAGCAGCCTTCAGGGAATAAACACCATATATTTT
few,TRBJ1-4,NA,TRBV19,CASSVTANEKLFF,TGTGCCAGTAGTGTCACAGCTAATGAAAAACTGTTTTTT
NA,TRBJ2-1,NA,TRBV6-1,CASSDPSRGSSEQFF,TGTGCCAGCAGTGACCCCTCGAGGGGGAGCAGTGAGCAGTTCTTC
NA,TRBJ2-5,NA,TRBV1,CTSSPRRVGETQYF,TGCACCAGCAGCCCGAGGCGCGTAGGAGAGACCCAGTACTTC
NA,TRBJ1-1,NA,TRBV18,CASSPVRANTEAFF,TGTGCCAGCTCACCCGTTAGAGCAAACACTGAAGCTTTCTTT
NA,TRBJ2-5,TRBD2,TRBV18,CASSTPSGGNQETQYF,TGTGCCAGCTCAACCCCTAGCGGGGGCAACCAAGAGACCCAGTACTTC
NA,TRBJ1-3,NA,TRBV18,CASSRTDSGNTIYF,TGTGCCAGCTCTCGGACAGACTCTGGAAACACCATATATTTT
NA,TRBJ2-5,TRBD2,TRBV5-4,CASSLDGGETQYF,TGTGCCAGCAGCTTGGACGGGGGGGAGACCCAGTACTTC
once,TRBJ2-7,TRBD1,TRBV13,CASSRDRGQEYF,TGTGCCAGCAGCCGAGACAGGGGGCAGGAGTACTTC
NA,TRBJ1-1,NA,TRBV5-4,CASSLAGVAEAFF,TGTGCCAGCAGTCTTGCGGGGGTAGCTGAAGCTTTCTTT
NA,TRBJ2-7,NA,TRBV28,CASSWEREEPEQYF,TGTGCCAGCAGCTGGGAGAGGGAAGAACCCGAGCAGTACTTC
NA,TRBJ2-7,NA,TRBV19,CASSQTAGRTYEQYF,TGTGCCAGTAGTCAGACGGCGGGCAGAACCTACGAGCAGTACTTC
NA,TRBJ2-3,NA,TRBV7-8,CASSLQGTQDTQYF,TGTGCCAGCAGCTTACAGGGGACCCAAGATACGCAGTATTTT
NA,TRBJ2-5,NA,TRBV5-4,CASSPGTTPRETQYF,TGTGCCAGCAGCCCTGGGACAACCCCTCGGGAGACCCAGTACTTC
once,TRBJ1-4,TRBD1,TRBV28,CASSGGLREKLFF,TGTGCCAGCTCAGGGGGACTGCGGGAAAAACTGTTTTTT
once,TRBJ2-3,TRBD1,TRBV27,CASSPDRDLSNTQYF,TGTGCCAGCAGTCCTGACAGGGACCTTTCGAATACGCAGTATTTT
NA,TRBJ1-6,NA,TRBV4-1,CASSQRREFVNLHF,TGCGCCAGCAGTCAGAGGAGGGAATTCGTCAACCTCCACTTT
NA,TRBJ1-2,NA,TRBV18,CASSQTVGYTF,TGTGCCAGCTCACAGACAGTTGGCTACACCTTC
NA,TRBJ1-2,TRBD1,TRBV6-5,CASSYVRDSGGYTF,TGTGCCAGCAGTTACGTTAGGGACAGTGGTGGCTACACCTTC
NA,TRBJ2-1,TRBD2,TRBV27,CASSLGGGYYNEQFF,TGTGCCAGCAGTTTAGGGGGGGGTTACTACAATGAGCAGTTCTTC
NA,TRBJ2-3,NA,TRBV7-2,CASSGTPTDTQYF,TGTGCCAGCAGCGGGACTCCTACAGATACGCAGTATTTT
NA,TRBJ2-5,NA,TRBV6-5,CASSYLVGGRLETQYF,TGTGCCAGCAGTTATCTCGTCGGGGGGCGACTTGAGACCCAGTACTTC
NA,TRBJ2-1,TRBD1,TRBV28,CASRPGGYNEQFF,TGTGCCAGCCGCCCAGGGGGCTACAATGAGCAGTTCTTC
few,TRBJ2-2,NA,TRBV19,CASSIELGELFF,TGTGCCAGTAGTATCGAACTCGGGGAGCTGTTTTTT
NA,TRBJ2-2,NA,TRBV4-3,CASSQEDAGSLTGELFF,TGCGCCAGCAGCCAAGAAGATGCGGGCAGCCTCACCGGGGAGCTGTTTTTT
NA,TRBJ2-6,NA,TRBV5-1,CASSLGGNSGANVLTF,TGCGCCAGCAGCTTGGGCGGGAACTCTGGGGCCAACGTCCTGACTTTC